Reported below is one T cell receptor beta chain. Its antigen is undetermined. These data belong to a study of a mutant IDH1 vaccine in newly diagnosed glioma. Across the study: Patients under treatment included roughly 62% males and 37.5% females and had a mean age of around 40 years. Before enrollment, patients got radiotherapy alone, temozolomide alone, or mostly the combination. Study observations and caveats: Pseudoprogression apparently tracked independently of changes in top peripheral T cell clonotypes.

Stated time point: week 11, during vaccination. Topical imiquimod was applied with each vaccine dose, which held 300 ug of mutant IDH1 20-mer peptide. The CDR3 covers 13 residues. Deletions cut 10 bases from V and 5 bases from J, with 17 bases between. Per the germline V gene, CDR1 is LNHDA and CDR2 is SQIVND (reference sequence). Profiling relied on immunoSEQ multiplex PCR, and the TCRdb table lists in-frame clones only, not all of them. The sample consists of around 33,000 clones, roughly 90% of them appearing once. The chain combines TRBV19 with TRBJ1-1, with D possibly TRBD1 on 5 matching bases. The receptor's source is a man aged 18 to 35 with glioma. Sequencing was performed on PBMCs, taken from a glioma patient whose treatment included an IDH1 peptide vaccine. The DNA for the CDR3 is TGTGCCACCCACCAGGGCGGGCGAACTGAAGCTTTCTTT. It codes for CATHQGGRTEAFF.